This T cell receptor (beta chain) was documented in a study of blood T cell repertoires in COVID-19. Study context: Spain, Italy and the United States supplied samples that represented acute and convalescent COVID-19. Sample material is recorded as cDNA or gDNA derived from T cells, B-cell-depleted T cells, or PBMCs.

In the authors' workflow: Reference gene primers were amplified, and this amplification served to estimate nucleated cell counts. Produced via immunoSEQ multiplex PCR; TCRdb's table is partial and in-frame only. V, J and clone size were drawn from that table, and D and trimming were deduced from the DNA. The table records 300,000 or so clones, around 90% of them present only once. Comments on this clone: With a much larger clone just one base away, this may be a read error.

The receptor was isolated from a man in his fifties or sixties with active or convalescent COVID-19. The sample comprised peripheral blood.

Here the CDR3 DNA reads TGTGCCAGCGGACAGTCCTACGAGCAGTACTTC. Its translation: CASGQSYEQYF. The gene calls are TRBV6-5 and TRBJ2-7, with D possibly matching TRBD1 (6 bases). The CDR3 loop spans 11 amino acids. Germline CDR1 is MNHEY and CDR2 is SVGAGI. Trimming removed 8 bases from V and 1 base from J, with 6 bases in between.